This TCR beta chain was retrieved from a study of T-cell reconstitution after alpha-beta-depleted transplantation in children. Points from the study as a whole: The study reportedly traced alpha-beta T cells about two months after transplant to several hundred expanded graft clones. At the one-year point after transplant, T-cell counts and TCRbeta diversity were found to come mostly from T cells that had been newly produced.

Points on this clonotype: Its antigen is unidentified. A much larger clone differs by one base, so this may be a read error.

Unique molecular identifiers were incorporated during preparation of the TCRbeta library. From the PCR reads, TCRdb called clonotypes with MiXCR, one entry per CDR3 protein. The sample has fewer than 500,000 distinct CDR3 sequences, about 45% seen once. Source: PBMCs, taken before TCRalphabeta/CD19-depleted stem cell transplant. The TCR comes from a girl aged 2 to 10 with aplastic anemia, due to receive a stem cell transplant.

CDR3 loop: CASSARGGRVGEQFF. In DNA, the CDR3 is TGTGCCAGCAGCGCCCGCGGCGGGAGGGTCGGGGAGCAGTTCTTC. The J gene is TRBJ2-1, the V gene TRBV7-6; 9 bases are a match to TRBD2. The ends lost 5 bases at V and 10 bases at J; junction bases unmatched: 12. This CDR3 comprises 15 residues. Germline CDR1 and CDR2: SGHVS and FNYEAQ.